This T cell receptor beta chain was sequenced in a study of T cells after yellow fever vaccination. TCRdb redid the calling of the 5' RACE reads with MiXCR, one entry per CDR3 protein. The data hold some 110,000 distinct CDR3 sequences, with roughly 8.4% observed a single time. This specimen was CD8+ T cells sorted from PBMCs, taken 45 days after the yellow fever booster vaccination. The sequence came from a man aged 30-40 years who received the YFV17D yellow fever vaccine.

DNA of the CDR3: TGTGCCACCAGCAGGGATACTAGCTTCCAAGAGACCCAGTACTTC. This sequence encodes CATSRDTSFQETQYF. The rearrangement joins TRBV15 to TRBJ2-5; possible D gene TRBD2, 6 bases. The CDR3 runs 15 residues. Trimming cost V 3 bases and J 1 base, with 12 bases left between them. The germline V gene encodes CDR1 LNHNV and CDR2 YYDKDF (reference sequence).